The T cell receptor (beta chain) under discussion was sequenced for a study of cytomegalovirus exposure and HLA in healthy donors. Overall study results and limits: An ancestry cluster, one associated with Asian ancestry, reportedly showed fewer N-insertions than the approximately 670-donor mean in a later analysis. With high specificity and sensitivity, the classifier reportedly diagnosed cytomegalovirus status. Presence/absence analyses treated sequencing depth as roughly uniform across donors.

In the PCR, 60 Vbeta and 13 Jbeta primers were used. Only in-frame clones appear in the TCRdb table, and some are missing; sequencing was by immunoSEQ multiplex PCR. The sample records about 82,000 clones, 78% being singletons. This clone is a singleton in its sample. Its antigen is not identified. Germline values: CDR1 GTSNPN, CDR2 SVGIG (reference sequence). The CDR3 totals 13 residues. J gave up 4 bases and V 5 bases, and 3 bases lay outside the gene matches. The material sequenced was PBMCs. The chain joins TRBV30 to TRBJ2-7; 12 nucleotides agree with TRBD2. This receptor was taken from a male donor in good health and CMV-seropositive. The CDR3 here is CAWSTSGSYEQYF. The CDR3 DNA is TGTGCCTGGTCGACTAGCGGGAGTTACGAGCAGTACTTC. Full variable domain (rest looked up from reference TRBV30 and TRBJ2-7): SQTIHQWPATLVQPVGSPLSLECTVEGTSNPNLYWYRQAAGRGLQLLFYSVGIGQISSEVPQNLSASRPQDRQFILSSKKLLLSDSGFYLCAWSTSGSYEQYFGPGTRLTVT.